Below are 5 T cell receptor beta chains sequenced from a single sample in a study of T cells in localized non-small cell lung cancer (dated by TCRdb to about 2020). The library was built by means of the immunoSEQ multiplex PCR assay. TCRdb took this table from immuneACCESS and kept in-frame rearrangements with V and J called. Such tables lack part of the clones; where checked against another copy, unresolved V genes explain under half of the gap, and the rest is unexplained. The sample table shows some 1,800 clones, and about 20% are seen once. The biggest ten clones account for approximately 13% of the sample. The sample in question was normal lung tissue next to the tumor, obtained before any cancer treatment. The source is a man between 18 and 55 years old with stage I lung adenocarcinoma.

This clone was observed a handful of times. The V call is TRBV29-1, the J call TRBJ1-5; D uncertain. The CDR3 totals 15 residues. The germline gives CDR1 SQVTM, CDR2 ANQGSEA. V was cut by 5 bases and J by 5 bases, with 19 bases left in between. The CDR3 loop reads CSVPCSSIHHQPQHF. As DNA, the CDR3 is TGCAGCGTTCCCTGTTCCTCGATCCACCATCAGCCCCAGCATTTT. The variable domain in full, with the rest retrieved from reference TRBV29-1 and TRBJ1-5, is SAVISQKPSRDICQRGTSLTIQCQVDSQVTMMFWYRQQPGQSLTLIATANQGSEATYESGFVIDKFPISRPNLTFSTLTVSNMSPEDSSIYLCSVPCSSIHHQPQHFGDGTRLSIL.

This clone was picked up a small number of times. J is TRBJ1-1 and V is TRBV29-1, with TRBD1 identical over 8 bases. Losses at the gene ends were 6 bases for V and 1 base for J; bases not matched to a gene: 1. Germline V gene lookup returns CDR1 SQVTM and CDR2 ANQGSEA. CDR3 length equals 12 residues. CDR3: CSVGTGNTEAFF. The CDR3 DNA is TGCAGCGTGGGGACAGGGAACACTGAAGCTTTCTTT.

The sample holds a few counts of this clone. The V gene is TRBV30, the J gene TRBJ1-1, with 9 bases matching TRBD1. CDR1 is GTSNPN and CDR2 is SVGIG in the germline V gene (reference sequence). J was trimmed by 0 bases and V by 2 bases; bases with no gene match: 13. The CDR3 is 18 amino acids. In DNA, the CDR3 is TGTGCCTGGAGTCAATCGGGACAGGGACTTGATTTGAACACTGAAGCTTTCTTT. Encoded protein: CAWSQSGQGLDLNTEAFF.

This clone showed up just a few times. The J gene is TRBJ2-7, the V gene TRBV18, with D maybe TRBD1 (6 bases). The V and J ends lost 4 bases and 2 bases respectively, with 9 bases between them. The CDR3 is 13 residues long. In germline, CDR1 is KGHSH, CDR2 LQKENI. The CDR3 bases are TGTGCCAGCTCACGACCAGGGGCCTACGAGCAGTACTTC. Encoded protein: CASSRPGAYEQYF.

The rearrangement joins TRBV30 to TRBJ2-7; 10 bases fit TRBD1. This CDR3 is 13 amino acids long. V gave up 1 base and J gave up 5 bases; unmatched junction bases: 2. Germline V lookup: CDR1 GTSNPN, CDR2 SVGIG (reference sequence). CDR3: CAWSGGTGDEQYF. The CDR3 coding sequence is TGTGCCTGGAGTGGCGGGACAGGGGACGAGCAGTACTTC. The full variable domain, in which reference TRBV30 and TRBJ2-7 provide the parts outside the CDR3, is SQTIHQWPATLVQPVGSPLSLECTVEGTSNPNLYWYRQAAGRGLQLLFYSVGIGQISSEVPQNLSASRPQDRQFILSSKKLLLSDSGFYLCAWSGGTGDEQYFGPGTRLTVT.